What follows are 18 T cell receptor beta chains derived from one specimen sequenced in a study of blood T cell repertoires in COVID-19. Clones were sequenced by immunoSEQ multiplex PCR, and TCRdb holds only the in-frame ones, with some missing. Of 250,000 to 350,000 clones in the sample, 80% to 95% were seen once. Sequencing was performed on PBMCs or T cells enriched from blood (not recorded which). The receptors come from a woman younger than 45 who had recovered from COVID-19.

This clone was recorded once. The chain carries TRBV30 and TRBJ2-7; D is ambiguous. The CDR3 extends over 13 amino acids. The germline V and J ends were trimmed by 4 bases and 3 bases, with 13 bases remaining between them. CDR1 and CDR2 (germline): GTSNPN, SVGIG (reference sequence). The CDR3 here is CAWNPNAVYEQYF. DNA of the CDR3: TGTGCCTGGAACCCCAACGCAGTCTACGAGCAGTACTTC.

The V and J genes are TRBV11-3 and TRBJ2-3; 7 nucleotides match TRBD2. The CDR3 has 15 residues. V lost 1 base and J lost 6; bases outside the gene matches: 7. CDR1 and CDR2 (germline): SGHNT, YENEEA. The CDR3 is CASSLVWGGSDTQYF. The DNA of the CDR3 is TGTGCCAGCAGCTTAGTTTGGGGGGGGTCGGATACGCAGTATTTT. Using reference TRBV11-3 and TRBJ2-3 for the parts outside the CDR3, the full variable domain is EAGVVQSPRYKIIEKKQPVAFWCNPISGHNTLYWYLQNLGQGPELLIRYENEEAVDDSQLPKDRFSAERLKGVDSTLKIQPAELGDSAVYLCASSLVWGGSDTQYFGPGTRLTVL.

V and J are TRBV6-2 or TRBV6-3 and TRBJ1-5; no clear D gene. This CDR3 region has 17 residues. Trimming removed 2 bases at V and 0 bases at J, with 14 bases between. CDR1 and CDR2 (germline): MNHEY, SVGEGT. The CDR3 nucleotides read TGTGCCAGCAGTTACGGATCGGGGAGTTATAGCAATCAGCCCCAGCATTTT. It yields the protein CASSYGSGSYSNQPQHF.

The chain links TRBV5-1 to TRBJ2-1; TRBD2 matches at 13 bases. Losses at the gene ends were 3 bases for V and 3 bases for J; bases not matched to a gene: 6. The CDR3 length is 17 residues. The germline CDR1 and CDR2 sequences are SGHRS and YFSETQ. CDR3 amino acids: CASSWGTSGKSYNEQFF. The CDR3 region has the DNA TGCGCCAGCAGCTGGGGGACTAGCGGGAAGAGCTACAATGAGCAGTTCTTC.

The rearrangement uses TRBV11-3 and TRBJ2-1; maybe TRBD1 (6 bases). CDR1 and CDR2 (germline): SGHNT, YENEEA. Deletions cut 5 bases from V and 3 bases from J, with 14 bases between. The CDR3 is made up of 15 amino acids. The CDR3 nucleotides are TGTGCCAGCAGCCGCACAGGGCTCTACTACAATGAGCAGTTCTTC. This translates into CASSRTGLYYNEQFF.

The rearrangement joins TRBV18 to TRBJ2-1; 10 nucleotides line up with TRBD1. Trimming removed 5 bases from V and 1 base from J; junction bases left unmatched: 8. Germline-derived CDR1 and CDR2 are KGHSH and LQKENI. The CDR3 contains 17 residues. The CDR3 DNA is TGTGCCAGCTCAGTCGGGACAGGGGCTGGATCCTACAATGAGCAGTTCTTC. It specifies CASSVGTGAGSYNEQFF.

Here the CDR3 reads CASSLGTANSPLHF. The CDR3 nucleotides read TGTGCCAGCAGCCTTGGGACAGCCAATTCACCCCTCCACTTT. This chain connects TRBV7-3 to TRBJ1-6; 7 bases are a match to TRBD1. This CDR3 is built from 14 residues. The ends lost 5 bases at V and 7 bases at J; junction bases unmatched: 5. Looked up from germline, CDR1 is SGHTA and CDR2 is FQGTGA.

The rearrangement uses TRBV5-1 and TRBJ2-7; 10 bases align to TRBD2. V lost 1 base and J lost 4; bases outside the gene matches: 5. The length of the CDR3 is 15 residues. Germline CDR1 is SGHRS and CDR2 is YFSETQ. The CDR3 bases are TGCGCCAGCAGCTTGAGGGCTAGCGGGGGTTACGAGCAGTACTTC. Translation gives CASSLRASGGYEQYF.

The chain is built from TRBV3-1 (or the pseudogene TRBV3-2) and TRBJ2-7; the match to TRBD1 covers 9 bases. The CDR3 length is 15 residues. Germline CDR1 LGHDT, CDR2 YNNKEL (reference sequence). The trim removed 0 bases at V and 4 bases at J, leaving 4 bases unmatched. Here the CDR3 reads CASSQEVGTGYEQYF. The CDR3 DNA is TGTGCCAGCAGCCAAGAAGTAGGGACAGGGTACGAGCAGTACTTC.

The chain employs TRBV19 and TRBJ1-2; 12 bases line up with TRBD1. Germline CDR1 reads LNHDA; CDR2 reads SQIVND (reference sequence). J gave up 7 bases and V 6 bases, and 6 bases lay outside the gene matches. The CDR3 is 14 amino acids. The CDR3 coding sequence is TGTGCCAGTAGCCGGGACAGGGGGCTTGTTGGCTACACCTTC. The encoded protein is CASSRDRGLVGYTF.

This clone came up once. This chain joins TRBV6-2 or TRBV6-3 and TRBJ2-7; 11 nucleotides line up with TRBD2. V trimming: 2 bases; J trimming: 9 bases; junction bases outside the gene matches: 12. The CDR3 sequence is 16 residues long. Germline loops: CDR1 MNHEY, CDR2 SVGEGT. Here the CDR3 reads CASSYRSGLAATRQYF. CDR3 coding DNA: TGTGCCAGCAGTTACCGCTCGGGACTAGCGGCTACGAGGCAGTACTTC.

J is TRBJ2-7 and V is TRBV19; possibly TRBD2 for D (6 bases). Germline CDR1 LNHDA, CDR2 SQIVND (reference sequence). The CDR3 extends over 11 amino acids. The V gene lost 7 bases and the J gene lost 3 bases, with 7 bases spanning the gap. CDR3 amino acids: CASTGGYEQYF. DNA for the CDR3: TGTGCCAGTACCGGGGGCTACGAGCAGTACTTC.

CDR3 sequence: CASSFIGETQYF. The DNA of the CDR3 is TGTGCCAGCAGCTTCATCGGAGAGACCCAGTACTTC. The chain links TRBV7-2 to TRBJ2-5; no definite D call. The CDR3 consists of 12 residues. V was cut by 3 bases and J by 4 bases, with 6 bases left in between. The germline V gene encodes CDR1 SGHTA and CDR2 FQGNSA.

The CDR3 coding sequence is TGTGCCAGCAGCCAGGGGTCCACAGGACTAGCTAAAGAGACCCAGTACTTC. It specifies CASSQGSTGLAKETQYF. The chain links TRBV11-2 to TRBJ2-5, with 8 bases that match TRBD2. The CDR3 has 17 amino acids. V shed 5 bases, J shed 3 bases, and the junction held 14 bases outside the gene matches. Germline assignment: CDR1 SGHAT and CDR2 FQNNGV.

V is TRBV10-2 and J is TRBJ1-1, with D perhaps TRBD1 (6 bases). Per germline, CDR1 WSHSY and CDR2 SAAADI. With 3 bases removed from V and 0 bases from J, the gap between germline ends came to 8 bases. This CDR3 contains 14 residues. CDR3 amino acids: CASSDWGLNTEAFF. The DNA for the CDR3 is TGCGCCAGCAGTGATTGGGGGCTGAACACTGAAGCTTTCTTT.

The V call is TRBV28, the J call TRBJ1-2; D remains unclear. Germline CDR1 MDHEN, CDR2 SYDVKM. This CDR3 has 12 residues. V gave up 6 bases and J gave up 7 bases, with 12 bases separating them. The CDR3 loop is CASSLGRGGYTF. The DNA for the CDR3 is TGTGCCAGCAGCTTAGGGCGGGGTGGCTACACCTTC.

Turning to this clone: The germline gene is not matched at one end of the junction; a read error may be the cause. The V and J genes are TRBV7-7 and TRBJ2-7, with a weak D call TRBD2 (5 bases). Germline-derived CDR1 and CDR2 are SSHAT and FNYEAQ (reference sequence). The CDR3 consists of 15 residues. This CDR3 is CASSSGMPGSGEQYF. The CDR3 DNA is TGTGCTAGCAGCTCCGGCATGCCGGGGTCAGGCGAGCAGTACTTC.

The chain combines TRBV9 with TRBJ2-3; possibly TRBD1 for D (5 bases). The V and J ends lost 0 bases and 2 bases respectively, with 10 bases between them. Germline lookup yields CDR1 SGDLS and CDR2 YYNGEE. The length of the CDR3 is 15 residues. The chain's CDR3 is CASSVGSRATDTQYF. CDR3 sequence (DNA): TGTGCCAGCAGCGTAGGTAGCAGGGCCACAGATACGCAGTATTTT.